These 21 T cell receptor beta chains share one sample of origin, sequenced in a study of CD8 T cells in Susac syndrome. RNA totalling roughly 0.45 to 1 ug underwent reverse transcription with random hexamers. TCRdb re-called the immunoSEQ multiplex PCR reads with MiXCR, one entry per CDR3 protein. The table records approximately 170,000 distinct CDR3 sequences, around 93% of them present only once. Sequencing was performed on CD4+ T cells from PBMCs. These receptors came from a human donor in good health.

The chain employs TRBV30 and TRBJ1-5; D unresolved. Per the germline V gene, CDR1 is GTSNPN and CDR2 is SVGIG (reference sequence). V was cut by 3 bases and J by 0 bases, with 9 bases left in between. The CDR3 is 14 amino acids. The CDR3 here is CAWSLSNSNQPQHF. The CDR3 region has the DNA TGTGCCTGGAGCCTCAGTAATAGCAATCAGCCCCAGCATTTT.

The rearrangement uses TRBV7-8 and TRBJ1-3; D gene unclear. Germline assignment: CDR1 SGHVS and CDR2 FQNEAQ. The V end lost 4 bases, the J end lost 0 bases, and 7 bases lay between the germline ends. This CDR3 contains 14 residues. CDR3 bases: TGTGCCAGCAGCTGGCGAGGCTCTGGAAACACCATATATTTT. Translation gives CASSWRGSGNTIYF. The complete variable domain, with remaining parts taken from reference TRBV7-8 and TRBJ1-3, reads GAGVSQSPRYKVAKRGQDVALRCDPISGHVSLFWYQQALGQGPEFLTYFQNEAQLDKSGLPSDRFFAERPEGSVSTLKIQRTQQEDSAVYLCASSWRGSGNTIYFGEGSWLTVV.

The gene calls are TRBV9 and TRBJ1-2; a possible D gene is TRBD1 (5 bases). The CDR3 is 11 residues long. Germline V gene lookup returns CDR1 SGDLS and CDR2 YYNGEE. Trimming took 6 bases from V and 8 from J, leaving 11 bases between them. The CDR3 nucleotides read TGTGCCAGCAAAGGGGAGGGCGGCTACACCTTC. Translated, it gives CASKGEGGYTF.

CDR3 residues: CSAIHSGEGLGYTF. The CDR3 DNA reads as TGCAGTGCTATCCACTCTGGCGAGGGACTTGGCTACACCTTC. J is TRBJ1-2 and V is TRBV20-1; D is perhaps TRBD1 (5 bases). CDR1 is DFQATT and CDR2 is SNEGSKA in the germline V gene (reference sequence). This CDR3 has 14 residues. V was clipped by 4 bases and J by 7 bases, with 19 bases between them.

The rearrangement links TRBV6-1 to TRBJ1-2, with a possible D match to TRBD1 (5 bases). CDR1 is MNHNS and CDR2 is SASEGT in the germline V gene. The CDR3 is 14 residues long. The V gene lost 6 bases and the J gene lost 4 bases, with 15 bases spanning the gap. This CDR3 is CASRADTRIYGYTF. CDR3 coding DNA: TGTGCCAGCAGGGCGGACACCAGGATCTATGGCTACACCTTC.

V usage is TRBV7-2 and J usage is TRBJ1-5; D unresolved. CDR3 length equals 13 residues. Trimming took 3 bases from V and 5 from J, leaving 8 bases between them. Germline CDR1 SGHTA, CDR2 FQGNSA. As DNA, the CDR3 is TGTGCCAGCAGCTTGGAGACCTATCAGCCCCAGCATTTT. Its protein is CASSLETYQPQHF. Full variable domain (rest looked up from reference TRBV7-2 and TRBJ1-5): GAGVSQSPSNKVTEKGKDVELRCDPISGHTALYWYRQSLGQGLEFLIYFQGNSAPDKSGLPSDRFSAERTGGSVSTLTIQRTQQEDSAVYLCASSLETYQPQHFGDGTRLSIL.

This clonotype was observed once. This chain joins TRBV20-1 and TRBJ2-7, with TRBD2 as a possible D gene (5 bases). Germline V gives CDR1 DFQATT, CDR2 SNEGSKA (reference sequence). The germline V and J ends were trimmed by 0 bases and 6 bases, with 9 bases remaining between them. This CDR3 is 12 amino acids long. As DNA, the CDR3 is TGCAGTGCTAGAGATCGTCGGGGCGAGCAGTACTTC. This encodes CSARDRRGEQYF.

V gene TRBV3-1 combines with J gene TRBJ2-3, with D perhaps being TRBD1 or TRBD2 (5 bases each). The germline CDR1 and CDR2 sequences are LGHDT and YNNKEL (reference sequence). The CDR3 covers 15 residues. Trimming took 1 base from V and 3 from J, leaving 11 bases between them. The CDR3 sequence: CASSQAPEGTDTQYF. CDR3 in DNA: TGTGCCAGCAGCCAAGCGCCCGAGGGGACAGATACGCAGTATTTT.

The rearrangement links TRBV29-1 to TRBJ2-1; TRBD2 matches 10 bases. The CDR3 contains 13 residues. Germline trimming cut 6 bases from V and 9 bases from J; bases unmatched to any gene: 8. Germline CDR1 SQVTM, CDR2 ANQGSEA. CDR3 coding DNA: TGCAGCGTCCAAGCGGGGGGGCCGGTTGAGCAGTTCTTC. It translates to CSVQAGGPVEQFF.

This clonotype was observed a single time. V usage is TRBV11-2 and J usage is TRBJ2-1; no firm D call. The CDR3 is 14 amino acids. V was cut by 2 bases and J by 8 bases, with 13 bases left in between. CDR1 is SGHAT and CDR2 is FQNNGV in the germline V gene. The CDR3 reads CASSLTRLDDEQFF. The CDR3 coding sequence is TGTGCCAGCAGCTTAACCAGACTTGACGATGAGCAGTTCTTC.

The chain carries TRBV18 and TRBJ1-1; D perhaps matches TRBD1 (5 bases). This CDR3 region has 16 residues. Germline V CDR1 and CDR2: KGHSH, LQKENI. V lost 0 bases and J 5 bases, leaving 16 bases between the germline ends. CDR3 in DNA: TGTGCCAGCTCACCACCCAGTTCGGGGGGAAAAACTGAAGCTTTCTTT. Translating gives CASSPPSSGGKTEAFF.

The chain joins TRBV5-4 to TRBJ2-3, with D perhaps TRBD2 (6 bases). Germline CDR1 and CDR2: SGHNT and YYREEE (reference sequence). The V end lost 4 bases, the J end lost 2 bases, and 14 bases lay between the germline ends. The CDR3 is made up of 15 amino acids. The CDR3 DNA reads TGTGCCAGCAGCACCCGGGACTCCAACACAGATACGCAGTATTTT. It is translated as CASSTRDSNTDTQYF.

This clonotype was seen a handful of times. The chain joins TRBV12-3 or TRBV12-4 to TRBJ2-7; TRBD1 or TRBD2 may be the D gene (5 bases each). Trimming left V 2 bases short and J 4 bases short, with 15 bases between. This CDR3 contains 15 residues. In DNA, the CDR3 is TGTGCCAGCAGTTTACTGACCGGGAACAGGTACGAGCAGTACTTC. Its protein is CASSLLTGNRYEQYF.

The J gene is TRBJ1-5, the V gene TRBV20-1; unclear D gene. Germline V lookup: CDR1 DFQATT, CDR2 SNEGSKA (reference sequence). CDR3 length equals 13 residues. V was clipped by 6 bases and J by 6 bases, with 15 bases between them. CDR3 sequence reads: CSALGGLSQPQHF. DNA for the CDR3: TGCAGTGCCCTGGGAGGATTAAGTCAGCCCCAGCATTTT.

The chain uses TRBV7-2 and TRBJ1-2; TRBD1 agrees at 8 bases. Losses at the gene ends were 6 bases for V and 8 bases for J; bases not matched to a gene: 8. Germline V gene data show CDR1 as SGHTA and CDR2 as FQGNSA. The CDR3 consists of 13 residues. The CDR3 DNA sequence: TGTGCCAGCAGTCGAGGACAGGGTGGAGGCTACACCTTC. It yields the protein CASSRGQGGGYTF.

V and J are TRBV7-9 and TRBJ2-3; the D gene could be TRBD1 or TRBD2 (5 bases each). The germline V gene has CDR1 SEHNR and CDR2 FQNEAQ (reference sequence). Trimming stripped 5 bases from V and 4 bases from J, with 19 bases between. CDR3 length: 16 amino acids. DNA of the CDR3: TGTGCCAGCAGCCAACTCGGGACCTCGGGCGCAGATACGCAGTATTTT. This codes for CASSQLGTSGADTQYF.

This CDR3 is CASRRRASYNEQFF. As DNA, the CDR3 is TGTGCCAGCCGCCGACGTGCATCCTACAATGAGCAGTTCTTC. This sequence joins TRBV2 and TRBJ2-1; D unresolved. There are 14 residues in the CDR3. Germline loops: CDR1 SNHLY, CDR2 FYNNEI. The ends were cut back, 8 bases at V and 1 base at J, with 12 bases in the middle.

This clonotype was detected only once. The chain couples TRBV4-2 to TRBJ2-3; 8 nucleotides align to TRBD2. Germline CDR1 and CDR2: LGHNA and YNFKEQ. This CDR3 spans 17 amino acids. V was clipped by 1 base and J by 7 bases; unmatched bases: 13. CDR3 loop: CASSQGVGAGAGHTQYF. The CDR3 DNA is TGTGCCAGCAGCCAAGGCGTAGGAGCGGGGGCAGGCCATACGCAGTATTTT.

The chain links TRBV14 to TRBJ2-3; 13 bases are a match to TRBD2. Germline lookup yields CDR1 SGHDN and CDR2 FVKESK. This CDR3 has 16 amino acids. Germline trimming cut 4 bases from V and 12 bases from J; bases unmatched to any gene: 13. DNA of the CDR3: TGTGCCAGCAGCCCCTGGACTAGCGGGGGCGGGTCCCTCCAGTATTTT. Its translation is CASSPWTSGGGSLQYF.

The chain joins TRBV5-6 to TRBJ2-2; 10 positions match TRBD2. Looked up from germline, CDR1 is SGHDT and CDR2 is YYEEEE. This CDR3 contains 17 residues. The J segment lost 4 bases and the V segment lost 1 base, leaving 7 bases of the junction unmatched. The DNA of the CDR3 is TGTGCCAGCAGCTTGCGTCTAGCGGGGGAGATCACCGGGGAGCTGTTTTTT. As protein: CASSLRLAGEITGELFF.

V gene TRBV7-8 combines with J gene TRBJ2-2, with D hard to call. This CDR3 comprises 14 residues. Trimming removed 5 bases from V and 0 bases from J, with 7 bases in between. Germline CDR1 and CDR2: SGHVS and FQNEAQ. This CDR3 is CASSPRPNTGELFF. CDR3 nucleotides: TGTGCCAGCAGCCCCAGACCGAACACCGGGGAGCTGTTTTTT.